Listed below are T cell receptor beta chains from one sample, sequenced in a study of T cell responses to AZD1222 COVID-19 vaccine. Only in-frame clones appear in the TCRdb table, and some are missing; sequencing was by immunoSEQ multiplex PCR. The profile covers tens of thousands of clones, with about 82% appearing a single time and 4.5% to 7% taken by the ten largest. This sample comprised peripheral blood, obtained 28 days after the second AZD1222 dose. These receptors came from an adult who received the AZD1222 COVID-19 vaccine. The CDR3 runs from the conserved cysteine through the conserved F or W. The D gene is left open where the match is weak. For some rows the clone size is stated as once, few or many, or as a class when expanded; others skip it.

TGTGCCAGTAGTCGGGATGAGGGCACAGATACGCAGTATTTT	CASSRDEGTDTQYF	NA	TRBV19	TRBJ2-3	14	NA
TGTGCCACCAGGGACAGAGACACCGGGGAGCTGTTTTTT	CATRDRDTGELFF	NA	TRBV12-3/TRBV12-4	TRBJ2-2	13	TRBD1
TGTGCCAGCAGCCCGATAGAGGGGTACAATGAGCAGTTCTTC	CASSPIEGYNEQFF	NA	TRBV7-6	TRBJ2-1	14	NA
TGTGCCACCAGCAGAGCAGGTTCTGGAAACACCATATATTTT	CATSRAGSGNTIYF	NA	TRBV15	TRBJ1-3	14	NA
TGTGCCAGCACCTCCGGGGGGGGACAGCCCCAGCATTTT	CASTSGGGQPQHF	NA	TRBV19	TRBJ1-5	13	NA
TGTGCCAGCAGTGGGACTAGCGGGAGGTGGACGGCCTACAATGAGCAGTTCTTC	CASSGTSGRWTAYNEQFF	once	TRBV6-1	TRBJ2-1	18	TRBD2
TGCGCCAGCAGCTTGGTACAGGGAAACACCGGGGAGCTGTTTTTT	CASSLVQGNTGELFF	once	TRBV5-1	TRBJ2-2	15	NA
TGTGCCAGCAGTCCCTCGGCAGGGACTAATGAAAAACTGTTTTTT	CASSPSAGTNEKLFF	NA	TRBV28	TRBJ1-4	15	NA
TGTGCCAGCAGCTTAACAGGGGCTGTTGAAGCTTTCTTT	CASSLTGAVEAFF	NA	TRBV11-2	TRBJ1-1	13	TRBD1
TGTGCCAGCAGACGCTCCGGGTCCAACAGAGCTAACTATGGCTACACCTTC	CASRRSGSNRANYGYTF	NA	TRBV28	TRBJ1-2	17	NA
TGTGCCAGCAGTTTAAATCCTGGTTGGAGCACAGATACGCAGTATTTT	CASSLNPGWSTDTQYF	NA	TRBV27	TRBJ2-3	16	NA
TGTGCCAGCAGTCCGACAGGGGGCTCGACCGGGGAGCTGTTTTTT	CASSPTGGSTGELFF	NA	TRBV6-6	TRBJ2-2	15	TRBD1
TGCGCCAGCAGCCAAGAATGGGGGCTGGGCACCGGGGAGCTGTTTTTT	CASSQEWGLGTGELFF	NA	TRBV4-1	TRBJ2-2	16	NA
TGTGCCAGCAGCGCCCCGGGACAGGGGGCTTCGTGGGAGCAGTACTTC	CASSAPGQGASWEQYF	NA	TRBV9	TRBJ2-7	16	TRBD1
TGCGCCAGTGTCGGACAGGACGCCACTGAAGCTTTCTTT	CASVGQDATEAFF	NA	TRBV5-1	TRBJ1-1	13	TRBD1
TGCGCCAGCAGCTTGCGGGCTGGAGGGGATGGCTACACCTTC	CASSLRAGGDGYTF	NA	TRBV5-1	TRBJ1-2	14	NA
TGTGCCAGCAGCTTAGTTCAAGGCGGGGCCAGCTCCTACGAGCAGTACTTC	CASSLVQGGASSYEQYF	NA	TRBV7-2	TRBJ2-7	17	NA
TGTGCCAGCAGCCACCCGCCACACGGCTCCCCGTCCCCTGGAAACACCATATATTTT	CASSHPPHGSPSPGNTIYF	NA	TRBV4-2	TRBJ1-3	19	NA
TGTGCCAGCAGCTCCCGGGACCGCCCGACCGGGGAGCTGTTTTTT	CASSSRDRPTGELFF	NA	TRBV7-2	TRBJ2-2	15	NA
TGTGCCAGCAGTACTGGAAAGGCGGGTGGAGATACGCAGTATTTT	CASSTGKAGGDTQYF	NA	TRBV6-5	TRBJ2-3	15	NA
TGTGCCAGTAGTACCACAGGGGGCAATCAGCCCCAGCATTTT	CASSTTGGNQPQHF	NA	TRBV19	TRBJ1-5	14	TRBD1
TGTGCCAGCAGCTTAGACGGCCGGGGAGGGTATGGCTACACCTTC	CASSLDGRGGYGYTF	once	TRBV5-4	TRBJ1-2	15	NA
TGTGCCAGCAGCGAGTCCCTGGGGGCGGGAATCTACGAGCAGTACTTC	CASSESLGAGIYEQYF	few	TRBV7-2	TRBJ2-7	16	NA
TGTGCCAGCAGCTCACCGGGAGCGGTTACAGATACGCAGTATTTT	CASSSPGAVTDTQYF	once	TRBV28	TRBJ2-3	15	NA
TGTGCCAGCAGTGAAAACCCAGGCCCCTACAATGAGCAGTTCTTC	CASSENPGPYNEQFF	NA	TRBV6-1	TRBJ2-1	15	NA
TGTGCCAGCACTCCTAGTAGAGGCGGGAGGGGGTCCTACGAGCAGTACTTC	CASTPSRGGRGSYEQYF	NA	TRBV28	TRBJ2-7	17	TRBD2
TGTGCCAGCAGCGTAGGTGGCTTCCTGGATAGCCCAACCTACGAGCAGTACTTC	CASSVGGFLDSPTYEQYF	many	TRBV9	TRBJ2-7	18	NA
TGTGCCAGTAGTCAGGGGACAGTATGGAGAGATGGCTACACCTTC	CASSQGTVWRDGYTF	NA	TRBV19	TRBJ1-2	15	TRBD1
TGTGCCAGCAGCCAAGTTTTTGGCGGGGGACAAGGCGATACGCAGTATTTT	CASSQVFGGGQGDTQYF	NA	TRBV4-2	TRBJ2-3	17	NA